The clone carrying this T cell receptor beta chain has only a few counts. The sample is drawn from a study of CD8+CD57+ T cells in acquired aplastic anemia. Study-wide background: DNA recovered from sorted CD4+ and CD8+ cells had a mean of approximately 3 ug.

Genomic DNA constituted the template upon which TCR beta VDJ and CDR3 profiling was performed. Via MiXCR, TCRdb re-called the reads, giving one row per CDR3 protein. The sample carries about 160,000 distinct CDR3 sequences, around 45% recorded once. Material: sorted CD4+, CD8+, or CD8+CD57+ T cells (not recorded which) from PBMCs. This receptor was obtained from a human donor in good health.

As DNA, the CDR3 is TGTGCCTGGAGTGTATCTTCGTCAGGGGCTGGAAACACCATATATTTT. Encoded protein: CAWSVSSSGAGNTIYF. V is TRBV30 and J is TRBJ1-3; tentatively, D is TRBD1 (6 bases). This CDR3 has 16 residues. Germline loops: CDR1 GTSNPN, CDR2 SVGIG (reference sequence). The V gene lost 0 bases and the J gene lost 2 bases, with 14 bases spanning the gap.